This TCR beta chain is drawn from a study of cytomegalovirus exposure and HLA in healthy donors. General observations from the study: Whilst most TCR sequences proved rare, a subset of public TCRs occurred across many donors.

CDR3 length: 16 residues. V lost 1 base and J lost 5; bases outside the gene matches: 6. Looked up from germline, CDR1 is SGHAT and CDR2 is FQNNGV. The PCR employed 60 Vbeta primers together with 13 Jbeta primers. In the study's own analysis: Among the unique TCR beta chains that a later analysis counted, about 79 million in all, 10 million to 11 million were shared. TCRdb's copy holds only in-frame clones and misses some; the assay was immunoSEQ multiplex PCR. V and J calls and clone size are as listed in that table; D and trimming were resolved from the DNA. The table shows some 200,000 clones, with 79% occurring only once. Turning to this clone: What it binds is not known.

This receptor was obtained from a woman aged 45-60 years in good health and CMV-seronegative. This chain joins TRBV11-2 and TRBJ2-1; 9 positions agree with TRBD2. Sequenced input: PBMCs. The CDR3 spells CASSLGAGGRNNEQFF. CDR3 nucleotide sequence: TGTGCCAGCAGCTTAGGAGCGGGAGGCCGTAACAATGAGCAGTTCTTC.